This section outlines one TCR beta chain sequence together with its context. Its antigen is currently unknown. The data stem from a study of OX40 agonist ivuxolimab in advanced cancers. The wider study: Dose-escalation patients were diagnosed with hepatocellular carcinoma, melanoma, renal cell cancer or head and neck cancer. Overall study findings and caveats: The work left the antigen specificity of expanded peripheral T cells undetermined.

The CDR3 sequence is 11 residues long. Per the germline V gene, CDR1 is LGHNT and CDR2 is FRNRAP. Trimming pared 6 bases from V and 3 bases from J, leaving 5 bases between. The assay was immunoSEQ multiplex PCR, and TCRdb's table has in-frame clones only and misses some. The sample includes approximately 70,000 clones, about 87% of them seen just once. Sampled blood was obtained at baseline, cycle 4 day 1, and cycle 7 day 1. The chain has TRBV12-5 and TRBJ2-5; D is undetermined. The specimen was CD4+ or CD8+ T cells sorted from blood, collected in a trial of the OX40 agonist ivuxolimab. The sequence came from an adult with an advanced solid tumor such as melanoma, head and neck, liver or kidney cancer. This chain's CDR3 is CASGPEETQYF. The CDR3 DNA is TGTGCTAGTGGCCCAGAAGAGACCCAGTACTTC.